This T cell receptor (beta chain) came from a study of blood T cell repertoires in COVID-19. About the study: Researchers got acute and convalescent COVID-19 samples from the United States, Italy and Spain. The analysed material was cDNA or gDNA that came from T cells, B-cell-depleted T cells, or PBMCs.

In the authors' methods: Reference gene primer amplification in the assay estimated nucleated cell counts. This table comes from immunoSEQ multiplex PCR, and its TCRdb copy is limited to in-frame clones, with some not included. V and J calls plus clone size are reproduced from that table; the DNA served to infer D and trimming. The profile shows roughly 220,000 clones, around 82% of them singletons. This sequence was found in an older woman with acute or convalescent COVID-19. Material for sequencing was peripheral blood.

The DNA for the CDR3 is TGTGCCACCAGTGACGTGACTAGCGGAAGCTCCTACAATGAGCAGTTCTTC. Protein: CATSDVTSGSSYNEQFF. V is TRBV24-1 and J is TRBJ2-1, with 9 bases that match TRBD2. CDR3 length equals 17 residues. V lost 4 bases, J lost 0 bases, and 6 bases stayed unmatched. From germline, CDR1 is KGHDR and CDR2 SFDVKD.